Listed here are 29 T cell receptor beta chains from one sample, sequenced in a study of PD-L1 blockade in urothelial cancer. Produced via immunoSEQ multiplex PCR; TCRdb's table is partial and in-frame only. This sample has fewer than 45,000 clones, with approximately 80% found just once. The sequencing used PBMCs, collected around atezolizumab (anti-PD-L1) treatment. These receptors came from a man aged 65 to 79 with urothelial cancer.

The rearrangement joins TRBV30 to TRBJ1-1; no definite D call. From germline, CDR1 is GTSNPN and CDR2 SVGIG (reference sequence). The CDR3 consists of 12 residues. V lost 5 bases, J lost 2 bases, and 9 bases lay in between. The CDR3 nucleotides read TGTGCCTGGGCCGGTGTTAACACTGAAGCTTTCTTT. Protein sequence: CAWAGVNTEAFF.

The chain uses TRBV9 and TRBJ2-1; 10 bases line up with TRBD2. CDR1 and CDR2 from the germline V gene are SGDLS and YYNGEE. The CDR3 loop spans 20 amino acids. Trimming cost V 4 bases and J 1 base; bases outside gene matches: 17. CDR3 bases: TGTGCCAGCAGCCCGAGGGTAGCGGGAGGAATAATAAGTTCCTACAATGAGCAGTTCTTC. This sequence encodes CASSPRVAGGIISSYNEQFF.

This sequence joins TRBV11-2 and TRBJ2-5; TRBD2 agrees at 12 bases. Germline trimming cut 6 bases from V and 5 bases from J; bases unmatched to any gene: 4. This CDR3 has 14 residues. CDR1 is SGHAT, CDR2 FQNNGV, per germline. CDR3 loop: CASSTLAGGETQYF. CDR3 nucleotides: TGTGCCAGCAGTACCCTAGCGGGGGGGGAGACCCAGTACTTC.

The rearrangement links TRBV10-3 to TRBJ1-5; 10 nucleotides line up with TRBD1. Germline values: CDR1 ENHRY, CDR2 SYGVKD. V was pared by 6 bases and J by 4 bases, with 3 bases of the junction left unmatched. CDR3 length equals 14 residues. CDR3 residues: CAISRQGANQPQHF. Here the CDR3 DNA reads TGTGCCATCAGCAGACAGGGGGCAAATCAGCCCCAGCATTTT.

The chain recombines TRBV6-1 with TRBJ2-6; a weak D match, TRBD1 (5 bases). The CDR3 is made up of 16 amino acids. Germline V lookup: CDR1 MNHNS, CDR2 SASEGT. V was pared by 1 base and J by 1 base, with 8 bases between. In DNA form, the CDR3 reads TGTGCCAGCAGTGAAGTGGGGCCTTCTGGGGCCAACGTCCTGACTTTC. Protein product: CASSEVGPSGANVLTF.

CDR3 residues: CASSYSASGGAPTQYF. The CDR3 DNA reads TGTGCCAGCAGTTACTCGGCTAGCGGGGGGGCACCTACGCAGTATTTT. This sequence joins TRBV6-5 and TRBJ2-3, with TRBD2 matching over 12 bases. There are 16 residues in the CDR3. CDR1 and CDR2 from the germline V gene are MNHEY and SVGAGI. After removal of 0 bases from V and 8 bases from J, the junction contained 6 bases not matched to a gene.

The V call is TRBV28, the J call TRBJ1-2; TRBD1 is a possible D gene (5 bases). Germline CDR1 is MDHEN and CDR2 is SYDVKM. V lost 5 bases and J lost 5, with 21 bases in between. This CDR3 has 16 amino acids. The CDR3 sequence is CASSTPGTPLKYGYTF. The CDR3 bases are TGTGCCAGCAGTACTCCCGGGACTCCCCTTAAATATGGCTACACCTTC.

The rearrangement links TRBV19 to TRBJ2-3; tentatively, D is TRBD1 (8 bases). CDR1 and CDR2 (germline): LNHDA, SQIVND (reference sequence). Deletions cut 5 bases from V and 3 bases from J, with 21 bases between. CDR3 length: 17 amino acids. CDR3 DNA sequence: TGTGCCAGTAGTCGTCAAACAGGGGGGGGTCGAACAGATACGCAGTATTTT. Its protein product is CASSRQTGGGRTDTQYF.

V gene TRBV7-2 combines with J gene TRBJ1-1; tentatively, D is TRBD1 (5 bases). The CDR3 extends over 15 amino acids. Germline assignment: CDR1 SGHTA and CDR2 FQGNSA. Trimming took 1 base from V and 4 from J, leaving 13 bases between them. CDR3 coding DNA: TGTGCCAGCAGCTTAGAGTGGGGGAGGGTCACTGAAGCTTTCTTT. This translates into CASSLEWGRVTEAFF. The full variable domain, completed using reference TRBV7-2 and TRBJ1-1, is GAGVSQSPSNKVTEKGKDVELRCDPISGHTALYWYRQSLGQGLEFLIYFQGNSAPDKSGLPSDRFSAERTGGSVSTLTIQRTQQEDSAVYLCASSLEWGRVTEAFFGQGTRLTVV.

This clone was seen a single time. The rearrangement uses TRBV2 and TRBJ2-7, with D possibly matching TRBD1 (6 bases). V lost 6 bases to trimming and J lost 1 base, with 19 bases between them. CDR3 length: 16 residues. The V gene's germline CDR1 is SNHLY and CDR2 FYNNEI. The CDR3 region is CASSGQLKLISYEQYF. CDR3 coding DNA: TGTGCCAGCAGCGGACAGCTGAAGTTAATTTCCTACGAGCAGTACTTC.

The V and J genes are TRBV6-1 and TRBJ1-2; maybe TRBD1 (6 bases). Germline CDR1 MNHNS, CDR2 SASEGT. Trimming removed 7 bases at V and 8 bases at J, with 11 bases between. CDR3 length: 11 residues. The CDR3 region is CASTQGQGYTF. CDR3 bases: TGTGCCAGCACCCAAGGACAGGGCTACACCTTC.

In its sample, this clone was seen once. The rearrangement links TRBV6-1 to TRBJ2-7; the match to TRBD2 covers 7 bases. Per the germline V gene, CDR1 is MNHNS and CDR2 is SASEGT. V was clipped by 4 bases and J by 9 bases; unmatched bases: 3. The CDR3 loop spans 11 amino acids. The CDR3 nucleotides read TGTGCCAGCAGTGGGGAGGGGTGGCAGTACTTC. Protein product: CASSGEGWQYF.

The count of this clone is one. The CDR3 sequence is CASSLDRGNTIYF. The CDR3 nucleotides are TGTGCCAGCAGCTTGGACAGGGGAAACACCATATATTTT. The rearrangement uses TRBV2 and TRBJ1-3, with 7 bases aligning to TRBD1. The V gene end was trimmed by 6 bases and the J gene end by 4 bases; junction bases not matched to a gene: 3. Germline CDR1 and CDR2: SNHLY and FYNNEI. The CDR3 sequence is 13 residues long. Full variable domain (remainder filled in from reference TRBV2 and TRBJ1-3): EPEVTQTPSHQVTQMGQEVILRCVPISNHLYFYWYRQILGQKVEFLVSFYNNEISEKSEIFDDQFSVERPDGSNFTLKIRSTKLEDSAMYFCASSLDRGNTIYFGEGSWLTVV.

This chain uses TRBV2 with TRBJ1-1; 10 bases match TRBD1. This CDR3 has 14 amino acids. Trimming at V came to 9 bases and at J to 2 bases, leaving 6 bases not matched to a gene. Per germline, CDR1 SNHLY and CDR2 FYNNEI. Here the CDR3 reads CARGQGPQNTEAFF. The CDR3 nucleotides are TGTGCCAGGGGACAGGGGCCCCAAAACACTGAAGCTTTCTTT.

This clone was seen a few times. The chain couples TRBV29-1 to TRBJ2-1; D not certain. V lost 4 bases and J 8 bases, leaving 6 bases between the germline ends. The germline V gene encodes CDR1 SQVTM and CDR2 ANQGSEA. The CDR3 extends over 10 amino acids. The CDR3 loop reads CSVVNYEQFF. CDR3 DNA: TGCAGCGTTGTAAACTATGAGCAGTTCTTC.

The genes are TRBV9 and TRBJ2-1, with 12 bases that match TRBD2. CDR3 size: 16 residues. Trimming at V came to 3 bases and at J to 8 bases, leaving 9 bases not matched to a gene. Germline V gives CDR1 SGDLS, CDR2 YYNGEE. DNA of the CDR3: TGTGCCAGCAGCGCCCCGACTAGCGGGAGTTTCTATGAGCAGTTCTTC. As protein: CASSAPTSGSFYEQFF. Full variable domain (rest looked up from reference TRBV9 and TRBJ2-1): DSGVTQTPKHLITATGQRVTLRCSPRSGDLSVYWYQQSLDQGLQFLIQYYNGEERAKGNILERFSAQQFPDLHSELNLSSLELGDSALYFCASSAPTSGSFYEQFFGPGTRLTVL.

V and J are TRBV4-3 and TRBJ2-3; no clear D. With 4 bases removed from V and 6 bases from J, the gap between germline ends came to 11 bases. The CDR3 sequence is 13 residues long. From germline, CDR1 is LGHNA and CDR2 YSLEER. The CDR3 DNA reads TGCGCCAGCAGCCGGCAGAGGTCGGATACGCAGTATTTT. Translation: CASSRQRSDTQYF.

The chain joins TRBV15 to TRBJ1-1, with 8 bases that match TRBD1. Germline trimming cut 2 bases from V and 4 bases from J; bases unmatched to any gene: 18. The germline CDR1 and CDR2 sequences are LNHNV and YYDKDF (reference sequence). There are 19 residues in the CDR3. In nucleotides, the CDR3 is TGTGCCACCAGCAGAATTATGGGCCGGACAGGGCGGCATGGCACTGAAGCTTTCTTT. It translates to CATSRIMGRTGRHGTEAFF.

This sequence joins TRBV7-9 and TRBJ2-7, with a possible D match to TRBD2 (6 bases). Germline V gene lookup returns CDR1 SEHNR and CDR2 FQNEAQ (reference sequence). This CDR3 is built from 15 residues. V was trimmed by 4 bases and J by 5 bases, leaving 18 bases between them. The CDR3 DNA sequence: TGTGCCAGCAGCTCCGTTTTTGGAGGGGCCAACGAGCAGTACTTC. Translation: CASSSVFGGANEQYF.

V and J are TRBV5-1 and TRBJ2-1, with 8 bases that match TRBD1. The CDR3 sequence is 15 residues long. Germline CDR1 SGHRS, CDR2 YFSETQ. V shed 7 bases, J shed 7 bases, and the junction held 13 bases outside the gene matches. The CDR3 spells CASCPDRQGLNEQFF. The DNA for the CDR3 is TGCGCCAGCTGCCCCGATCGACAGGGGCTAAATGAGCAGTTCTTC.

The chain recombines TRBV5-4 with TRBJ2-7, with D tentatively TRBD1 (6 bases). V was cut by 2 bases and J by 4 bases, with 16 bases left in between. Germline CDR1 SGHNT, CDR2 YYREEE (reference sequence). This CDR3 is 15 amino acids long. The CDR3 here is CASSLGGQGKYEQYF. The CDR3 DNA reads as TGTGCCAGCAGCTTAGGCGGGCAGGGGAAATACGAGCAGTACTTC.

This chain connects TRBV7-2 to TRBJ1-1; D might be TRBD1 (5 bases). The CDR3 sequence is 13 residues long. CDR1 SGHTA and CDR2 FQGNSA come from the germline V gene. Trimming took off 5 bases at V and 1 base at J, with 8 bases between the two ends. CDR3 loop: CASSRQRNTEAFF. In DNA form, the CDR3 reads TGTGCCAGCAGCCGACAGAGGAACACTGAAGCTTTCTTT.

The chain joins TRBV5-5 to TRBJ1-5, with D maybe TRBD1 (5 bases). The CDR3 covers 14 residues. V was cut by 0 bases and J by 7 bases, with 11 bases left in between. Per the germline V gene, CDR1 is SGHKS and CDR2 is YYEKEE (reference sequence). The CDR3 here is CASSLEMGGQPQHF. In DNA form, the CDR3 reads TGTGCCAGCAGCTTGGAAATGGGGGGGCAGCCCCAGCATTTT.

The chain employs TRBV7-2 and TRBJ2-5; 9 bases line up with TRBD2. This CDR3 is built from 15 residues. V trimming: 5 bases; J trimming: 1 base; junction bases outside the gene matches: 5. Germline V gene lookup returns CDR1 SGHTA and CDR2 FQGNSA. This CDR3 is CASSRRAGGQETQYF. The CDR3 DNA follows: TGTGCCAGCAGCCGAAGAGCGGGGGGCCAAGAGACCCAGTACTTC.

This chain uses TRBV7-8 with TRBJ2-1; 14 bases align to TRBD2. This CDR3 comprises 21 residues. Germline assignment: CDR1 SGHVS and CDR2 FQNEAQ. J was trimmed by 1 base and V by 5 bases; bases with no gene match: 16. The CDR3 bases are TGTGCCAGCAGCCCGAAGACTAGCGGGGGGGCGGCCCCTGGGTCCTACAATGAGCAGTTCTTC. This gives the protein CASSPKTSGGAAPGSYNEQFF.

The chain employs TRBV28 and TRBJ2-4; D possibly corresponds to TRBD2 (5 bases). Per germline, CDR1 MDHEN and CDR2 SYDVKM. V lost 2 bases and J 0 bases, leaving 5 bases between the germline ends. The CDR3 runs to 14 residues. The CDR3 nucleotides read TGTGCCAGCAGTTTAGCGGGAGCCAAAAACATTCAGTACTTC. It specifies CASSLAGAKNIQYF.

The rearrangement uses TRBV7-3 and TRBJ2-1; 7 bases match TRBD2. The CDR3 contains 15 residues. The trim removed 5 bases at V and 9 bases at J, leaving 13 bases unmatched. The germline V gene has CDR1 SGHTA and CDR2 FQGTGA. CDR3 DNA sequence: TGTGCCAGCAGCATAGGACTAGAAGGGATAGGTGAGCAGTTCTTC. Protein sequence: CASSIGLEGIGEQFF. Based on the CDR3 plus reference TRBV7-3 and TRBJ2-1, the full variable domain is GAGVSQTPSNKVTEKGKYVELRCDPISGHTALYWYRQSLGQGPEFLIYFQGTGAADDSGLPNDRFFAVRPEGSVSTLKIQRTERGDSAVYLCASSIGLEGIGEQFFGPGTRLTVL.

V gene TRBV5-1 combines with J gene TRBJ2-1; 15 positions agree with TRBD2. Trimming took 4 bases from V and 9 from J; bases not matched to a gene: 5. CDR1 and CDR2 from the germline V gene are SGHRS and YFSETQ. The CDR3 contains 15 residues. This CDR3 reads CASSRTSGGAGEQFF. The CDR3 nucleotides are TGCGCCAGCAGCCGGACTAGCGGGGGGGCGGGTGAGCAGTTCTTC.

This clone was seen once. The gene calls are TRBV28 and TRBJ1-5, with a tentative D call TRBD1 (5 bases). Trimming stripped 11 bases from V and 4 bases from J, with 18 bases between. From germline, CDR1 is MDHEN and CDR2 SYDVKM. CDR3 length: 14 amino acids. CDR3 coding DNA: TGTGCCTGGCAAGGGCGGGGCGGGAATCAGCCCCAGCATTTT. It is translated as CAWQGRGGNQPQHF. Full variable domain (outside the CDR3, taken from reference TRBV28 and TRBJ1-5): DVKVTQSSRYLVKRTGEKVFLECVQDMDHENMFWYRQDPGLGLRLIYFSYDVKMKEKGDIPEGYSVSREKKERFSLILESASTNQTSMYLCAWQGRGGNQPQHFGDGTRLSIL.